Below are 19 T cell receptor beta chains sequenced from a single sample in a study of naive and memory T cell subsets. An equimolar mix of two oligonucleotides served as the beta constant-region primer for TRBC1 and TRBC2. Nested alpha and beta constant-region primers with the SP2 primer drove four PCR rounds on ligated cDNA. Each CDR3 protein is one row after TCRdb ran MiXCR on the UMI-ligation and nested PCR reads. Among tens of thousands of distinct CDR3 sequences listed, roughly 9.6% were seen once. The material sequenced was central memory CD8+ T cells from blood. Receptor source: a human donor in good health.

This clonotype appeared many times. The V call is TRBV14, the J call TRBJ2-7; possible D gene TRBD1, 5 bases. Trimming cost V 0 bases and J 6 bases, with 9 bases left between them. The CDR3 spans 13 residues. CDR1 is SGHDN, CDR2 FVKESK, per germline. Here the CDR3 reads CASSQELGPEQYF. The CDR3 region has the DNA TGTGCCAGCAGCCAAGAATTGGGGCCCGAGCAGTACTTC.

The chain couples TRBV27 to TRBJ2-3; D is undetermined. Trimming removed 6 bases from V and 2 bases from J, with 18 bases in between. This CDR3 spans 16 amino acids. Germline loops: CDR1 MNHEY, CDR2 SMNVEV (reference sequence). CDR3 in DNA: TGTGCCAGCAGCGATGGATCTGTAGGGTCCACAGATACGCAGTATTTT. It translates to CASSDGSVGSTDTQYF.

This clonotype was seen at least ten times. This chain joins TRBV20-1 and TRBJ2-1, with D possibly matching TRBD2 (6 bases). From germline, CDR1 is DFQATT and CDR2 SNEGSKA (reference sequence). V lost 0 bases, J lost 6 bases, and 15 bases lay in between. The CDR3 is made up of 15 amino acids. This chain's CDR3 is CSARDDREWGNEQFF. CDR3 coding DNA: TGCAGTGCTAGAGATGACCGGGAGTGGGGCAATGAGCAGTTCTTC.

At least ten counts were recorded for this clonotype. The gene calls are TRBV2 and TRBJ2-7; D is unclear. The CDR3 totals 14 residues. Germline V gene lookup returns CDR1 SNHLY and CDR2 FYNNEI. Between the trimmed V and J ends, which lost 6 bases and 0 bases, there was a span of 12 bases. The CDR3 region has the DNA TGTGCCAGCAGACTGACGTCGAGCTCCTACGAGCAGTACTTC. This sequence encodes CASRLTSSSYEQYF.

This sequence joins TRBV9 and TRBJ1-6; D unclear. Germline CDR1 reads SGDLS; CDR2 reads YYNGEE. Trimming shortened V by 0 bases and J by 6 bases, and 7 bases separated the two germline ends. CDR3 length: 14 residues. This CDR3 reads CASSVEGSNSPLHF. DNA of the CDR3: TGTGCCAGCAGCGTAGAGGGTAGTAATTCACCCCTCCACTTT.

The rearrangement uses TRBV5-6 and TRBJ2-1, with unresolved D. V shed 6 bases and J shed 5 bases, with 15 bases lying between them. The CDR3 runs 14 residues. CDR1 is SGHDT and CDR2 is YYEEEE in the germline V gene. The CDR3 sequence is CASTLRIGNNEQFF. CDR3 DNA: TGTGCCAGCACCCTCCGCATTGGCAACAATGAGCAGTTCTTC.

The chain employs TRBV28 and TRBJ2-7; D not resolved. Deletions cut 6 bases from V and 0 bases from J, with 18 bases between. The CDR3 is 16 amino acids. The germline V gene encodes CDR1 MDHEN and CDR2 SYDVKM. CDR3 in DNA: TGTGCCAGCAGCCTCGGACCCGAAGCAAGCTCCTACGAGCAGTACTTC. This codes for CASSLGPEASSYEQYF.

In nucleotides, the CDR3 is TGTGCCAGCATGAGGACAGGGGGCCCGAGAGCTTTCTTT. This gives the protein CASMRTGGPRAFF. The chain joins TRBV13 to TRBJ1-1; 11 positions match TRBD1. CDR1 is PRHDT and CDR2 is FYEKMQ in the germline V gene (reference sequence). This CDR3 region has 13 residues. Losses at the gene ends were 7 bases for V and 10 bases for J; bases not matched to a gene: 8.

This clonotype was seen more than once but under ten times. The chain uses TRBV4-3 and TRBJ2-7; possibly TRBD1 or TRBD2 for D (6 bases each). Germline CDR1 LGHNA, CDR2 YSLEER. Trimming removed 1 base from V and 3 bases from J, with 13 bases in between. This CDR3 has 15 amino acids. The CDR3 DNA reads TGCGCCAGCAGCCAAGGGACGGGGGCGAGCTACGAGCAGTACTTC. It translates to CASSQGTGASYEQYF.

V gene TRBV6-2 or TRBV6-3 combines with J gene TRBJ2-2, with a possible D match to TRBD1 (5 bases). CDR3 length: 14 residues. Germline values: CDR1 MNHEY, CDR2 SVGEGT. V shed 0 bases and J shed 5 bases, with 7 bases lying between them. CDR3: CASSYSQGTGELFF. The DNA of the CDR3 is TGTGCCAGCAGTTACTCTCAGGGAACCGGGGAGCTGTTTTTT.

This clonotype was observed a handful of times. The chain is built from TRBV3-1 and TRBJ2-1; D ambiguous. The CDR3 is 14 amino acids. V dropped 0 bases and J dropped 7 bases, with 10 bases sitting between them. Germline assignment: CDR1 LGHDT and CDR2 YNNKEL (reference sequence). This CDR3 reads CASSQDPSPNEQFF. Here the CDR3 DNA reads TGTGCCAGCAGCCAAGATCCCTCTCCTAATGAGCAGTTCTTC.

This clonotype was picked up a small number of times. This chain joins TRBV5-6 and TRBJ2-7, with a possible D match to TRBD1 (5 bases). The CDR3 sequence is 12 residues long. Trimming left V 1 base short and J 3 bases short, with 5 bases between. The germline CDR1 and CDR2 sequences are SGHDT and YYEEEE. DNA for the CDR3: TGTGCCAGCAGCTTGCAGGGCTACGAGCAGTACTTC. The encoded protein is CASSLQGYEQYF.

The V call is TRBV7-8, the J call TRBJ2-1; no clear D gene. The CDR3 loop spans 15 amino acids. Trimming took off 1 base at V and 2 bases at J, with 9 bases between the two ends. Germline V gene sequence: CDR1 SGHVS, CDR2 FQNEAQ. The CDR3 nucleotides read TGTGCCAGCAGCTTAGTGGGGAATGCCTACAATGAGCAGTTCTTC. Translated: CASSLVGNAYNEQFF.

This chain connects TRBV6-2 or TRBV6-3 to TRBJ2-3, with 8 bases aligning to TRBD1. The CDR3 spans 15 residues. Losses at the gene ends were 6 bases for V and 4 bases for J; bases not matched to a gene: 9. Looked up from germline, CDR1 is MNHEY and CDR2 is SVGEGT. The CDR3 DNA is TGTGCCAGCAGGAAGGGACAGGCCGACGCAGATACGCAGTATTTT. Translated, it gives CASRKGQADADTQYF.

DNA of the CDR3: TGCAGTGCTTACACTTCAACCGGGACAGGGCTTTACGAGCAGTACTTC. Translated, it gives CSAYTSTGTGLYEQYF. The gene calls are TRBV20-1 and TRBJ2-7; 9 bases match TRBD1. The trim removed 5 bases at V and 4 bases at J, leaving 15 bases unmatched. Germline values: CDR1 DFQATT, CDR2 SNEGSKA (reference sequence). There are 16 residues in the CDR3.

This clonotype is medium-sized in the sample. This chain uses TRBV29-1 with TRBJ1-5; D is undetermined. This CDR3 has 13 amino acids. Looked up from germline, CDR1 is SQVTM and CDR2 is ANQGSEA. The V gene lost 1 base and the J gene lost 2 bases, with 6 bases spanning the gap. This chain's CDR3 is CSVEVAGNQPQHF. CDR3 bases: TGCAGCGTTGAAGTTGCCGGCAATCAGCCCCAGCATTTT.

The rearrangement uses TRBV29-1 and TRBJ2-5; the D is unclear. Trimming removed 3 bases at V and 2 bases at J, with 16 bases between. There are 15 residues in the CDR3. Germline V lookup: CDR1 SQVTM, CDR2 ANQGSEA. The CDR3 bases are TGCAGCGTTGACGGGCTGCGACATCTACAAGAGACCCAGTACTTC. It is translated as CSVDGLRHLQETQYF.

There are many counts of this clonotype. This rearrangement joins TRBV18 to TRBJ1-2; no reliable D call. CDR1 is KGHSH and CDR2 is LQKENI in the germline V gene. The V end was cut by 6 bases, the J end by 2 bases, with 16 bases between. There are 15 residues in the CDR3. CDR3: CASSPTSGWNYGYTF. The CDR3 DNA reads TGTGCCAGCTCGCCAACCTCGGGGTGGAACTATGGCTACACCTTC. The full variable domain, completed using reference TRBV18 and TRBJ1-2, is NAGVMQNPRHLVRRRGQEARLRCSPMKGHSHVYWYRQLPEEGLKFMVYLQKENIIDESGMPKERFSAEFPKEGPSILRIQQVVRGDSAAYFCASSPTSGWNYGYTFGSGTRLTVV.

The CDR3 DNA follows: TGTGCCAGCAGGGTTGGACTGGAGAGCTCCTACAATGAGCAGTTCTTC. It translates to CASRVGLESSYNEQFF. The chain couples TRBV6-6 to TRBJ2-1; perhaps TRBD2 as D (5 bases). V was cut by 6 bases and J by 0 bases, with 15 bases left in between. This CDR3 comprises 16 residues. Germline CDR1 and CDR2: MNHNY and SVGAGI (reference sequence).